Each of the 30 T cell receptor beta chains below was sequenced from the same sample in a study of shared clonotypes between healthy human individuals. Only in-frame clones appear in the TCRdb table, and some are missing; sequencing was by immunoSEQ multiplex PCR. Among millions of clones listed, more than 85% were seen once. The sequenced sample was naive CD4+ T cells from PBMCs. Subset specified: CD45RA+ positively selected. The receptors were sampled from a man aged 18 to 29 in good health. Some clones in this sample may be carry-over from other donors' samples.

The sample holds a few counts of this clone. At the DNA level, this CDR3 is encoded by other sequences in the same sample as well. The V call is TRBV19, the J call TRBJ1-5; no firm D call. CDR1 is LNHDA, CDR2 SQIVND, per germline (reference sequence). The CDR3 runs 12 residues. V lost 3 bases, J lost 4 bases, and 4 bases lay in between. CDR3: CASSIPNQPQHF. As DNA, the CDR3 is TGTGCCAGTAGTATTCCTAATCAGCCCCAGCATTTT.

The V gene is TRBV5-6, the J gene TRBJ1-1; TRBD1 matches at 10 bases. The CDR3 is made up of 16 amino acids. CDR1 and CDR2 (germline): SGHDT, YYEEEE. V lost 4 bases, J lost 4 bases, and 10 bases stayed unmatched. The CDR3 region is CASSPTTGGWGTEAFF. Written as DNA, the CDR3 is TGTGCCAGCAGCCCCACGACAGGGGGCTGGGGCACTGAAGCTTTCTTT.

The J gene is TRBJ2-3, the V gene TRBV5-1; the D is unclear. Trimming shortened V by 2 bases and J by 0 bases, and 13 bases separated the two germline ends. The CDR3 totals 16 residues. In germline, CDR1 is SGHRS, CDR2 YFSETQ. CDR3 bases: TGCGCCAGCAGCTTTGTTGTCACCGACAGCACAGATACGCAGTATTTT. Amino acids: CASSFVVTDSTDTQYF.

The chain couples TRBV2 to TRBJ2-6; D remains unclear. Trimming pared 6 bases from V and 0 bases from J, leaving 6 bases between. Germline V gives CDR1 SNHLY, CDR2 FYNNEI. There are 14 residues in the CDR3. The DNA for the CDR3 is TGTGCCAGCAGCATGGACTCTGGGGCCAACGTCCTGACTTTC. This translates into CASSMDSGANVLTF.

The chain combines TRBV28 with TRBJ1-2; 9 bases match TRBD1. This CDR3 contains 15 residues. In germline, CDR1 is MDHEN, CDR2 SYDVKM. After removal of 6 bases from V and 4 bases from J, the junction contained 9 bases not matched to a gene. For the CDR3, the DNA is TGTGCCAGCAGAGAAGGACAGGGGCCGTTCTATGGCTACACCTTC. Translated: CASREGQGPFYGYTF.

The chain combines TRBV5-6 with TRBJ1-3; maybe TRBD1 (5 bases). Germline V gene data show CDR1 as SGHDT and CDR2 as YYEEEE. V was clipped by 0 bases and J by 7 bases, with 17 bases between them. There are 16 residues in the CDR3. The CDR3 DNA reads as TGTGCCAGCAGCTTGGCTTTGGGGGAGATTGGGAACACCATATATTTT. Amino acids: CASSLALGEIGNTIYF.

The CDR3 sequence is CASSRDRVSNQPQHF. DNA of the CDR3: TGTGCCAGCAGTCGCGACAGGGTCAGCAATCAGCCCCAGCATTTT. V is TRBV6-6 and J is TRBJ1-5, with TRBD1 matching over 7 bases. Losses at the gene ends were 5 bases for V and 1 base for J; bases not matched to a gene: 5. CDR1 and CDR2 from the germline V gene are MNHNY and SVGAGI (reference sequence). The CDR3 loop spans 15 amino acids.

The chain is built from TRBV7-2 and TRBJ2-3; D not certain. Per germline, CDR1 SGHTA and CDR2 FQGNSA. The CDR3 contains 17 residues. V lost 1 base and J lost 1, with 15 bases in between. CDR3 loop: CASSLGGLPGGTDTQYF. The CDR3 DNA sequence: TGTGCCAGCAGCTTAGGCGGTTTGCCGGGCGGCACAGATACGCAGTATTTT.

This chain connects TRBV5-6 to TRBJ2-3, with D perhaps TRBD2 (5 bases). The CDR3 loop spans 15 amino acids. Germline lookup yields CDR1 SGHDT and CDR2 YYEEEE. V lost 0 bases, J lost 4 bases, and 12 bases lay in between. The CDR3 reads CASSLASGSSDTQYF. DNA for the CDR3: TGTGCCAGCAGCTTGGCCTCGGGGTCCTCAGATACGCAGTATTTT.

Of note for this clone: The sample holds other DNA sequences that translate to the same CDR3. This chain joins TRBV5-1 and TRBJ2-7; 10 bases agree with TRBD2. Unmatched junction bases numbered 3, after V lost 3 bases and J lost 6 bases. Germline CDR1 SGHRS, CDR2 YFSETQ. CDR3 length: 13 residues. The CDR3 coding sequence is TGCGCCAGCAGCTCGCTAGCGGGAGCCGAGCAGTACTTC. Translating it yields CASSSLAGAEQYF.

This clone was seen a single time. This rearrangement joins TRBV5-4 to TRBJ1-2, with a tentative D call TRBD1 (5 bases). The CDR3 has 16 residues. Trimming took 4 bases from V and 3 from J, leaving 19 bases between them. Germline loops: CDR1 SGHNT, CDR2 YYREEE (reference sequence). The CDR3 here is CASSRYRDGDYYGYTF. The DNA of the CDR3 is TGTGCCAGCAGCCGCTACCGGGACGGGGACTACTATGGCTACACCTTC.

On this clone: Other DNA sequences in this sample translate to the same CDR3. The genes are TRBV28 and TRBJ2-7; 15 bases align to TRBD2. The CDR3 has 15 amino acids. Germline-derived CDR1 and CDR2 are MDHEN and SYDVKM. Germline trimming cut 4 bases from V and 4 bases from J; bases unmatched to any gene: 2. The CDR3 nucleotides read TGTGCCAGCAGTTCCGGGACTAGCGGGAGGTACGAGCAGTACTTC. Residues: CASSSGTSGRYEQYF.

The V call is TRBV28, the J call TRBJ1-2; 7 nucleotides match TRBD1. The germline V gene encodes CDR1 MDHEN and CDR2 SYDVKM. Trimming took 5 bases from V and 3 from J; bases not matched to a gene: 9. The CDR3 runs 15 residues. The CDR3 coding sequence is TGTGCCAGCAGTCCTGACAGGGTTTATGACTATGGCTACACCTTC. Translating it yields CASSPDRVYDYGYTF.

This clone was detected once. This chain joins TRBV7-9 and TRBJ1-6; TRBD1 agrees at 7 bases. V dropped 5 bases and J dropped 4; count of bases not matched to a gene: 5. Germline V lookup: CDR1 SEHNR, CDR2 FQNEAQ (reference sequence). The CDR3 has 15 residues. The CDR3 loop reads CASSDQGGYNSPLHF. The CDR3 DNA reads TGTGCCAGCAGCGATCAGGGGGGGTATAATTCACCCCTCCACTTT. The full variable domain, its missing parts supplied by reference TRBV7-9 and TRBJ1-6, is DTGVSQNPRHKITKRGQNVTFRCDPISEHNRLYWYRQTLGQGPEFLTYFQNEAQLEKSRLLSDRFSAERPKGSFSTLEIQRTEQGDSAMYLCASSDQGGYNSPLHFGNGTRLTVT.

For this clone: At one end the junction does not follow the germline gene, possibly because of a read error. In nucleotides, the CDR3 is TGTGCCAGCGGCGGGGGCACTTATGTCTACACCTTC. As protein: CASGGGTYVYTF. The genes are TRBV28 and TRBJ1-2; possibly TRBD1 for D (6 bases). This CDR3 spans 12 amino acids. The V gene's germline CDR1 is MDHEN and CDR2 SYDVKM.

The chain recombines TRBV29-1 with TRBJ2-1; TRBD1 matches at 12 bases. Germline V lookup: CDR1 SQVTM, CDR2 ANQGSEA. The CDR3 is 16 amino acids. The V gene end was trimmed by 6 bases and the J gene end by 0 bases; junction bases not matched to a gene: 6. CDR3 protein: CSVPGQGASSYNEQFF. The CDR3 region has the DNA TGCAGCGTACCGGGACAGGGGGCGAGCTCCTACAATGAGCAGTTCTTC.

The DNA of the CDR3 is TGTGCCAGCAGCCTCCCGACTAGCGGGAGTTCCCAGTACTTC. Its protein is CASSLPTSGSSQYF. The rearrangement uses TRBV7-2 and TRBJ2-5; 12 positions match TRBD2. The CDR3 spans 14 residues. Germline V gene data show CDR1 as SGHTA and CDR2 as FQGNSA. The V segment lost 5 bases and the J segment 9 bases; nucleotides outside the gene matches: 7.

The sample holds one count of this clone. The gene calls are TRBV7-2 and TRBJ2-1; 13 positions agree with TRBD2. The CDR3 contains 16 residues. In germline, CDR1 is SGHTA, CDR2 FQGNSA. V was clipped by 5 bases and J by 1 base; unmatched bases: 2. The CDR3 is CASSPGLAGSYNEQFF. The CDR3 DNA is TGTGCCAGCAGCCCGGGACTAGCGGGGTCCTACAATGAGCAGTTCTTC.

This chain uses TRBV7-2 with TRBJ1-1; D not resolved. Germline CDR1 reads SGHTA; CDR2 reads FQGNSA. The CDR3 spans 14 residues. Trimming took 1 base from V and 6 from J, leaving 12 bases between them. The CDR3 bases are TGTGCCAGCAGCTTAGTCGGGGTTGGGGCTGAAGCTTTCTTT. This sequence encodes CASSLVGVGAEAFF.

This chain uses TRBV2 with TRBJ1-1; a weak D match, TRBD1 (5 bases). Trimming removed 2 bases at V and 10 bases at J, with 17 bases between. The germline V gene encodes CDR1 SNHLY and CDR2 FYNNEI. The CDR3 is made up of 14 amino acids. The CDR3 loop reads CASSEQGRTVAAFF. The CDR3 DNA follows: TGTGCCAGCAGTGAACAGGGTCGGACCGTTGCAGCTTTCTTT. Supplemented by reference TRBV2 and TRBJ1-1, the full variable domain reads EPEVTQTPSHQVTQMGQEVILRCVPISNHLYFYWYRQILGQKVEFLVSFYNNEISEKSEIFDDQFSVERPDGSNFTLKIRSTKLEDSAMYFCASSEQGRTVAAFFGQGTRLTVV.

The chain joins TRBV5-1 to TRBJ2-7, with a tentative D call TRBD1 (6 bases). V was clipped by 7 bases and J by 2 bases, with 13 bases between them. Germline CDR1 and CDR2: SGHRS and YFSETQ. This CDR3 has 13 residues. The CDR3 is CASRQGMTYEQYF. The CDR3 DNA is TGCGCCAGCCGGCAGGGGATGACCTACGAGCAGTACTTC.

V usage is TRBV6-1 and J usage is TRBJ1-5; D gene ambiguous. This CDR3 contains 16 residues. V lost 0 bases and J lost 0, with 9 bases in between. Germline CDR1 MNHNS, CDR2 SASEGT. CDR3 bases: TGTGCCAGCAGTGAAGCAGGTGTTTATAGCAATCAGCCCCAGCATTTT. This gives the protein CASSEAGVYSNQPQHF.

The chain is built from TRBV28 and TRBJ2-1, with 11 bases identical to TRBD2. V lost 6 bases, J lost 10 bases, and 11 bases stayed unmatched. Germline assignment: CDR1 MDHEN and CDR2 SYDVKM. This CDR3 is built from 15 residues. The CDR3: CASRIAGGRMDEQFF. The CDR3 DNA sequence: TGTGCCAGCAGAATAGCGGGAGGGCGGATGGACGAGCAGTTCTTC.

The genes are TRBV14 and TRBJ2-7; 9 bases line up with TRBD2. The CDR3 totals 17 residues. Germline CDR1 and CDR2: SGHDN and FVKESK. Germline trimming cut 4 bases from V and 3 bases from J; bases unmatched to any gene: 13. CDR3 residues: CASSPPLPSGVGYEQYF. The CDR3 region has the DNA TGTGCCAGCAGCCCACCCCTCCCTAGCGGGGTGGGCTACGAGCAGTACTTC.

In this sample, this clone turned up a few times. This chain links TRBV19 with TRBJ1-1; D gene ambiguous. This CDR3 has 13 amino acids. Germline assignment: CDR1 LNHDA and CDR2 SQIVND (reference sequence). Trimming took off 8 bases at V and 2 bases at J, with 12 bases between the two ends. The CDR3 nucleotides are TGTGCCAGTCCAGGTCCGCTTAACACTGAAGCTTTCTTT. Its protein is CASPGPLNTEAFF.

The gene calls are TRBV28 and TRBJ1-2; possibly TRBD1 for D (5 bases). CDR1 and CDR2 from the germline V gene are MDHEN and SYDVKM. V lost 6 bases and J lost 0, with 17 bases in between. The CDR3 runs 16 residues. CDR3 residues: CASRSPRGGANYGYTF. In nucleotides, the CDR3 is TGTGCCAGCAGATCCCCAAGGGGTGGAGCTAACTATGGCTACACCTTC.

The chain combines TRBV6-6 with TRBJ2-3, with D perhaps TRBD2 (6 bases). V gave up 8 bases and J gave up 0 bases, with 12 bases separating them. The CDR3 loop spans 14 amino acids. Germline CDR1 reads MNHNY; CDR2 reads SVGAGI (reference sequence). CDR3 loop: CASCSAGSTDTQYF. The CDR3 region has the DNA TGTGCCAGCTGTTCGGCGGGAAGCACAGATACGCAGTATTTT.

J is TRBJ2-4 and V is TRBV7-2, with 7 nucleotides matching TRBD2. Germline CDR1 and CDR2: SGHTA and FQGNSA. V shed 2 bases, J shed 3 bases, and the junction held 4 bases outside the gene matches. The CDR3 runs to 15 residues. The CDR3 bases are TGTGCCAGCAGCTTATGGGGAGGGGACAAAAACATTCAGTACTTC. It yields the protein CASSLWGGDKNIQYF.

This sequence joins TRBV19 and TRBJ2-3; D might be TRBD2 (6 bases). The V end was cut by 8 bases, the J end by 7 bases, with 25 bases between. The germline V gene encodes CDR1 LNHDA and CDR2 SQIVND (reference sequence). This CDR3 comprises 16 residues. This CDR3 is CASQEGGGWSSYTQYF. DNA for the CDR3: TGTGCCAGTCAAGAGGGAGGAGGCTGGTCATCGTATACGCAGTATTTT.

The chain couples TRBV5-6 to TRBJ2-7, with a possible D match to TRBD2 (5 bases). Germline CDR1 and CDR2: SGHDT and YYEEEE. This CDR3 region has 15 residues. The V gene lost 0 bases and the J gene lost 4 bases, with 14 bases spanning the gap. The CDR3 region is CASSLVGGLQYEQYF. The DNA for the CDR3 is TGTGCCAGCAGCTTGGTAGGTGGACTCCAATACGAGCAGTACTTC.